The text below deals with one T cell receptor beta chain. Germline CDR1 is MNHEY and CDR2 is SVGAGI. The CDR3 covers 14 residues. V shed 6 bases, J shed 6 bases, and the junction held 8 bases outside the gene matches. Time point indicated: pretreatment peripheral blood. What went into each PCR as a spike was synthetic TCR analog templates. Profiled with immunoSEQ multiplex PCR; TCRdb holds only in-frame clones, not every one. The top ten hold around a tenth of the sample, which has fewer than 85,000 clones, 84% seen once. The data were taken from a study of PD-L1 blockade in urothelial cancer. The V gene is TRBV6-5, the J gene TRBJ1-2; TRBD1 agrees at 9 bases. The TCR sequence derives from a woman in her 70s with urothelial cancer. Sequencing used PBMCs, obtained around atezolizumab (anti-PD-L1) treatment. The CDR3 sequence is CASRGDRDWHGYTF. DNA for the CDR3: TGTGCCAGCAGGGGGGACAGGGATTGGCATGGCTACACCTTC.